One and the same sample provided the 4 T cell receptor beta chains below, sequenced in a study of blood T cell repertoires in COVID-19. Clones were sequenced by immunoSEQ multiplex PCR, and TCRdb holds only the in-frame ones, with some missing. Of under 250,000 clones listed, about 90% are singletons. Specimen: peripheral blood. All receptors come from a man aged 55 to 70 with acute or convalescent COVID-19.

The chain is built from TRBV30 and TRBJ1-1; weak D call: TRBD1 (6 bases). Germline V CDR1 and CDR2: GTSNPN, SVGIG (reference sequence). This CDR3 has 13 residues. V shed 0 bases and J shed 4 bases, with 9 bases lying between them. CDR3 loop: CAWSVRTATEAFF. The DNA for the CDR3 is TGTGCCTGGAGTGTCAGGACAGCCACTGAAGCTTTCTTT.

The chain combines TRBV6-5 with TRBJ2-7; the match to TRBD2 covers 11 bases. Germline V gene sequence: CDR1 MNHEY, CDR2 SVGAGI. Losses at the gene ends were 8 bases for V and 6 bases for J; bases not matched to a gene: 9. The CDR3 loop spans 14 amino acids. CDR3 loop: CASRPASGRSEQYF. In DNA, the CDR3 is TGTGCCAGCCGCCCGGCTAGCGGGAGGTCCGAGCAGTACTTC.

The chain links TRBV18 to TRBJ2-7; 8 nucleotides align to TRBD2. J gave up 3 bases and V 1 base, and 2 bases lay outside the gene matches. Germline V gives CDR1 KGHSH, CDR2 LQKENI. CDR3 length: 14 amino acids. CDR3 DNA: TGTGCCAGCTCACCACTGGGACTAGACTACGAGCAGTACTTC. Translating it yields CASSPLGLDYEQYF.

The V gene is TRBV6-5, the J gene TRBJ1-1; tentatively, D is TRBD1 (6 bases). Trimming removed 6 bases from V and 2 bases from J, with 10 bases in between. Germline V gene sequence: CDR1 MNHEY, CDR2 SVGAGI. CDR3 length equals 13 residues. CDR3 loop: CASRGGVNTEAFF. The DNA for the CDR3 is TGTGCCAGCAGAGGGGGGGTTAACACTGAAGCTTTCTTT.